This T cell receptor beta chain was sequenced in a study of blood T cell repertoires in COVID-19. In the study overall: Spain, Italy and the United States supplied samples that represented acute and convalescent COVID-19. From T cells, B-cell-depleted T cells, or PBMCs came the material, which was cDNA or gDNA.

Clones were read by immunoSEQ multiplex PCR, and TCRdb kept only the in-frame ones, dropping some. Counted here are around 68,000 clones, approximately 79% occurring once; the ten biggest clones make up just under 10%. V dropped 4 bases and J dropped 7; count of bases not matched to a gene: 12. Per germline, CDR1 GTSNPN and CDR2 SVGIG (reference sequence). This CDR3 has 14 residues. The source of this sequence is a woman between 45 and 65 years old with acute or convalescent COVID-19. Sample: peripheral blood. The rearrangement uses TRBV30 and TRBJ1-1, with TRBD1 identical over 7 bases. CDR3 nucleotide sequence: TGTGCCTGGAAAATCCGGGACAGACAAGTTGAAGCTTTCTTT. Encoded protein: CAWKIRDRQVEAFF. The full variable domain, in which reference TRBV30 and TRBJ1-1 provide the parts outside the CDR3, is SQTIHQWPATLVQPVGSPLSLECTVEGTSNPNLYWYRQAAGRGLQLLFYSVGIGQISSEVPQNLSASRPQDRQFILSSKKLLLSDSGFYLCAWKIRDRQVEAFFGQGTRLTVV.